The 17 T cell receptor beta chains given below trace back to one sample, sequenced in a study of T cell changes during pregnancy in multiple sclerosis. Profiling relied on immunoSEQ multiplex PCR, and the TCRdb table lists in-frame clones only, not all of them. The sample yields roughly 44,000 clones, 88% seen once. The sequenced sample was CD8+ T cells from peripheral blood mononuclear cells, obtained after pregnancy. These receptors came from a female donor in good health, enrolled as a control in a pregnancy study.

The chain employs TRBV18 and TRBJ2-3; a possible D gene is TRBD2 (7 bases). The germline V gene has CDR1 KGHSH and CDR2 LQKENI. The V end lost 0 bases, the J end lost 5 bases, and 21 bases lay between the germline ends. This CDR3 has 18 amino acids. The CDR3 bases are TGTGCCAGCTCACCACCGTTCGAGGGGGGGCTTTCGGGAGATACGCAGTATTTT. Translating gives CASSPPFEGGLSGDTQYF. Full variable domain (outside the CDR3, taken from reference TRBV18 and TRBJ2-3): NAGVMQNPRHLVRRRGQEARLRCSPMKGHSHVYWYRQLPEEGLKFMVYLQKENIIDESGMPKERFSAEFPKEGPSILRIQQVVRGDSAAYFCASSPPFEGGLSGDTQYFGPGTRLTVL.

This chain uses TRBV14 with TRBJ1-2, with TRBD1 as a possible D gene (6 bases). Trimming removed 5 bases at V and 6 bases at J, with 10 bases between. The CDR3 is 12 residues long. CDR1 and CDR2 (germline): SGHDN, FVKESK. CDR3 protein: CASSVTGNGYTF. DNA of the CDR3: TGTGCCAGCAGCGTCACAGGGAATGGCTACACCTTC.

The V and J genes are TRBV6-5 and TRBJ2-1; TRBD1 matches at 8 bases. CDR1 is MNHEY, CDR2 SVGAGI, per germline. The CDR3 runs 14 residues. V lost 5 bases, J lost 8 bases, and 8 bases stayed unmatched. CDR3 in amino acids: CASSPRTGRDEQFF. CDR3 DNA: TGTGCCAGCAGTCCTCGGACAGGGCGAGATGAGCAGTTCTTC.

V usage is TRBV27 and J usage is TRBJ1-6, with TRBD1 as a possible D gene (5 bases). This CDR3 contains 14 residues. V lost 4 bases, J lost 6 bases, and 10 bases lay in between. Germline CDR1 and CDR2: MNHEY and SMNVEV (reference sequence). The CDR3 here is CASSSGQTNSPLHF. The DNA for the CDR3 is TGTGCCAGCAGTTCAGGGCAGACTAATTCACCCCTCCACTTT.

The gene calls are TRBV28 and TRBJ2-5, with D possibly being TRBD2 (5 bases). Germline assignment: CDR1 MDHEN and CDR2 SYDVKM. The CDR3 is made up of 16 amino acids. The V and J ends lost 3 bases and 4 bases respectively, with 18 bases between them. CDR3 nucleotide sequence: TGTGCCAGCAGTTTTCATCAGGTCGGGGTCGGAGAGACCCAGTACTTC. Encoded protein: CASSFHQVGVGETQYF.

The chain combines TRBV27 with TRBJ2-5; 7 nucleotides agree with TRBD2. Germline lookup yields CDR1 MNHEY and CDR2 SMNVEV (reference sequence). This CDR3 region has 13 residues. The V and J ends lost 10 bases and 9 bases, in that order; junction bases with no gene match: 14. For the CDR3, the DNA is TGTGCCACCGTCCCCGGGGGTGGGGGGGCCCAGTACTTC. Amino acids: CATVPGGGGAQYF.

The genes are TRBV7-2 and TRBJ1-3; TRBD1 might be the D (5 bases). V was clipped by 0 bases and J by 4 bases, with 10 bases between them. In germline, CDR1 is SGHTA, CDR2 FQGNSA. The CDR3 extends over 15 amino acids. CDR3 DNA: TGTGCCAGCAGCTTAGCCGACGGACAAGGAAACACCATATATTTT. Protein sequence: CASSLADGQGNTIYF.

V and J are TRBV19 and TRBJ1-1, with 9 bases matching TRBD1. V lost 5 bases, J lost 10 bases, and 11 bases stayed unmatched. Germline V gene data show CDR1 as LNHDA and CDR2 as SQIVND (reference sequence). CDR3 size: 14 residues. This CDR3 is CASSQQGAMIGAFF. CDR3 coding DNA: TGTGCCAGTAGTCAACAGGGGGCTATGATTGGAGCTTTCTTT. The complete variable domain, with remaining parts taken from reference TRBV19 and TRBJ1-1, reads DGGITQSPKYLFRKEGQNVTLSCEQNLNHDAMYWYRQDPGQGLRLIYYSQIVNDFQKGDIAEGYSVSREKKESFPLTVTSAQKNPTAFYLCASSQQGAMIGAFFGQGTRLTVV.

J is TRBJ2-7 and V is TRBV30; a weak D match, TRBD1 (5 bases). CDR1 is GTSNPN, CDR2 SVGIG, per germline (reference sequence). The length of the CDR3 is 14 residues. V lost 2 bases to trimming and J lost 2 bases, with 13 bases between them. CDR3 sequence (DNA): TGTGCCTGGAGTTCGGACACCGAAACCTACGAGCAGTACTTC. Translation gives CAWSSDTETYEQYF.

V is TRBV6-6 and J is TRBJ1-1; 8 bases match TRBD1. This CDR3 spans 16 amino acids. CDR1 and CDR2 from the germline V gene are MNHNY and SVGAGI (reference sequence). Trimming at V came to 5 bases and at J to 1 base, leaving 9 bases not matched to a gene. Here the CDR3 DNA reads TGTGCCAGCAGTGCTCAGGGGGCGCGGGGGAACACTGAAGCTTTCTTT. Protein sequence: CASSAQGARGNTEAFF.

This sequence joins TRBV27 and TRBJ2-7; the D gene is possibly TRBD1 (6 bases). The CDR3 sequence is 14 residues long. The germline gives CDR1 MNHEY, CDR2 SMNVEV (reference sequence). V shed 3 bases and J shed 4 bases, with 13 bases lying between them. The CDR3 here is CASSFEQGGYEQYF. DNA of the CDR3: TGTGCCAGCAGTTTTGAACAGGGCGGGTACGAGCAGTACTTC.

The chain couples TRBV10-3 to TRBJ2-6, with 7 bases aligning to TRBD1. This CDR3 spans 19 amino acids. Trimming at V came to 4 bases and at J to 6 bases, leaving 18 bases not matched to a gene. The germline gives CDR1 ENHRY, CDR2 SYGVKD. CDR3 amino acids: CAISALRGRGTIEANVLTF. The CDR3 region has the DNA TGTGCCATCAGTGCACTACGAGGCAGGGGGACGATAGAGGCCAACGTCCTGACTTTC.

CDR3 DNA: TGCAGCGTTGGCAGGGGGCGAACTAATGAAAAACTGTTTTTT. Protein: CSVGRGRTNEKLFF. This sequence joins TRBV29-1 and TRBJ1-4, with 8 bases identical to TRBD1. Unmatched junction bases numbered 2, after V lost 4 bases and J lost 1 base. This CDR3 contains 14 residues. CDR1 is SQVTM, CDR2 ANQGSEA, per germline.

Only one count was recorded for this clone. The V and J genes are TRBV6-6 and TRBJ2-7; no reliable D call. The CDR3 covers 15 residues. CDR1 is MNHNY, CDR2 SVGAGI, per germline (reference sequence). Trimming took 0 bases from V and 0 from J, leaving 9 bases between them. CDR3 sequence: CASSYSGSSSYEQYF. Written as DNA, the CDR3 is TGTGCCAGCAGTTACTCGGGCTCCAGCTCCTACGAGCAGTACTTC.

The CDR3, as DNA: TGCGCCAGCAGCACAACAGGGGTGCTTCACTACGAGCAGTACTTC. This encodes CASSTTGVLHYEQYF. The chain links TRBV5-1 to TRBJ2-7, with 7 nucleotides matching TRBD1. This CDR3 is built from 15 residues. CDR1 SGHRS and CDR2 YFSETQ come from the germline V gene. After removal of 4 bases from V and 3 bases from J, the junction contained 10 bases not matched to a gene.

The V and J genes are TRBV5-6 and TRBJ2-5, with 9 bases that match TRBD1. After removal of 7 bases from V and 5 bases from J, the junction contained 12 bases not matched to a gene. Germline values: CDR1 SGHDT, CDR2 YYEEEE. This CDR3 is 15 amino acids long. The CDR3 nucleotides are TGTGCCAGCTCCTGGACAGGGGTGGTTTCGGAGACCCAGTACTTC. It encodes CASSWTGVVSETQYF.

In its sample, this clone was seen once. V gene TRBV5-6 combines with J gene TRBJ2-3; no clear D. CDR1 is SGHDT, CDR2 YYEEEE, per germline. Trimming pared 6 bases from V and 5 bases from J, leaving 19 bases between. The CDR3 totals 15 residues. CDR3 amino acids: CASIFGPPPRDTQYF. In DNA form, the CDR3 reads TGTGCCAGCATATTTGGGCCCCCTCCGCGAGATACGCAGTATTTT.